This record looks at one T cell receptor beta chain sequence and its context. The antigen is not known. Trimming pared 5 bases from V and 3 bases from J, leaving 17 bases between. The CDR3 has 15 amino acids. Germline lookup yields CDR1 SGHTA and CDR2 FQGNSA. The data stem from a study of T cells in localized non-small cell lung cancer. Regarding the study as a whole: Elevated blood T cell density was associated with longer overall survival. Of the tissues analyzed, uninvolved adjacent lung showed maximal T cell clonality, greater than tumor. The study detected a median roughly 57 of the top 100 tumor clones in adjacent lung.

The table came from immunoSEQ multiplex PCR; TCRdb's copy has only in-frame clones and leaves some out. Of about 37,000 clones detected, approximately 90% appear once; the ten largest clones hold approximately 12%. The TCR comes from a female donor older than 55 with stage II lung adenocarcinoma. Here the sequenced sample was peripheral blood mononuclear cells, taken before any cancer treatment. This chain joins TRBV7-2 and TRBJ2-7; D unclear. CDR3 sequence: CASSPPSAAGYEQYF. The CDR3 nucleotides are TGTGCCAGCAGCCCGCCCTCGGCGGCTGGCTACGAGCAGTACTTC.